The subject of this entry is one T cell receptor beta chain. The sample belongs to a study of T cells in tuberculosis. Study context: Sequenced TCRs come from CD1B-GMM tetramer-binding T cells.

Method: immunoSEQ multiplex PCR; TCRdb's copy keeps in-frame clones and lacks some. The table lists about 88,000 clones, approximately 90% of them singletons, with around 2% in the top ten. Thawed, overnight-rested PBMC were stained with GMM-loaded CD1B tetramer, viability dye and anti-CD3, then sorted. CD1B tetramers were loaded with Rhodococcus equi-derived C32 glucose monomycolate. About 100,000 tetramer-negative cells were sorted from each donor. Germline CDR1 is SGHDN and CDR2 is FVKESK. This CDR3 comprises 13 residues. The ends lost 3 bases at V and 3 bases at J; junction bases unmatched: 1. Findings and limits, study-wide: The stringent gate may have excluded weak CD1B-GMM tetramer binders.

The TCR comes from an adult woman with latent tuberculosis. The sample taken for sequencing was CD1b-GMM tetramer-negative cells sorted from PBMCs. The chain is built from TRBV14 and TRBJ1-1; 7 nucleotides agree with TRBD1. CDR3 in DNA: TGTGCCAGCAGCCAGGGACAGTACACTGAAGCTTTCTTT. It is translated as CASSQGQYTEAFF.